This paragraph covers one T cell receptor beta chain sequence. These data belong to a study of T cell repertoires in ileal Crohn's disease. Sequenced by immunoSEQ multiplex PCR; TCRdb stores in-frame clones only, minus some. Of about 62,000 clones in the sample, about 88% were seen once. Regarding time point: neoterminal ileum biopsy at postoperative endoscopy, about 6 months after surgery. V was clipped by 5 bases and J by 3 bases; unmatched bases: 7. The CDR3 extends over 14 amino acids. The germline V gene encodes CDR1 SGHTA and CDR2 FQGNSA. The sequenced sample consisted of ileal tissue. The chain has TRBV7-2 and TRBJ2-7, with 7 bases lining up with TRBD1. This TCR derives from an adult with Crohn's disease. The CDR3 coding sequence is TGTGCCAGCAGCAAGCAGAGGGGGCACTACGAGCAGTACTTC. As protein: CASSKQRGHYEQYF.